Below are 23 T cell receptor beta chains sequenced from a single sample in a study of blood T cells in healthy people across ages. Then a second PCR, running roughly 7 to 11 cycles, was carried out with a sample-barcoded 5' primer and a J-beta primer mix. A single record per CDR3 protein comes from TCRdb applying MiXCR to the 5' RACE reads. This sample carries roughly 1.4 million distinct CDR3 sequences, around 59% of them seen once, and the ten largest clones take 6.5% to 8%. Sequences were obtained from blood. The origin of the receptors is a man aged 18-30 years in good health.

The J gene is TRBJ2-5, the V gene TRBV7-2; D is unclear. Germline V gives CDR1 SGHTA, CDR2 FQGNSA. The CDR3 extends over 15 amino acids. With 1 base removed from V and 2 bases from J, the gap between germline ends came to 11 bases. Written as DNA, the CDR3 is TGTGCCAGCAGCTTAGGTATCACAGAACAAGAGACCCAGTACTTC. It specifies CASSLGITEQETQYF.

This clonotype was seen only a few times. V is TRBV3-1 and J is TRBJ2-5; no clear D gene. Gene TRBJ2-7 matches the end of the DNA better, so the J call may be wrong. The CDR3 has 12 residues. Germline V CDR1 and CDR2: LGHDT, YNNKEL (reference sequence). Here the CDR3 reads CASSQRFDEQYF. The DNA of the CDR3 is TGTGCCAGCAGCCAACGCTTTGACGAGCAGTACTTC.

The rearrangement uses TRBV5-1 and TRBJ2-5; TRBD1 aligns across 9 bases. TRBJ2-7 explains the end of the DNA better; the J call may be wrong. From germline, CDR1 is SGHRS and CDR2 YFSETQ. The CDR3 totals 14 residues. CDR3 amino acids: CASSPRTGEHEQYF. The CDR3 DNA follows: TGCGCCAGCAGCCCAAGGACAGGGGAACACGAGCAGTACTTC.

The chain is built from TRBV4-1 and TRBJ2-1; no clear D. The CDR3 is 15 amino acids. V shed 1 base and J shed 7 bases, with 14 bases lying between them. Per the germline V gene, CDR1 is MGHRA and CDR2 is YSYEKL. CDR3 loop: CASSQVAVSVNEQFF. DNA of the CDR3: TGCGCCAGCAGCCAAGTGGCAGTATCGGTAAATGAGCAGTTCTTC.

The V call is TRBV24-1, the J call TRBJ2-7; D is tentatively TRBD1 or TRBD2 (6 bases each). Germline CDR1 reads KGHDR; CDR2 reads SFDVKD. The CDR3 spans 16 residues. V was clipped by 5 bases and J by 2 bases, with 18 bases between them. CDR3 sequence reads: CATSGPGDTEPYEQYF. The CDR3 region has the DNA TGTGCCACCAGTGGTCCGGGGGACACAGAACCCTACGAGCAGTACTTC.

This chain connects TRBV14 to TRBJ2-1, with TRBD1 as a possible D gene (6 bases). The germline gives CDR1 SGHDN, CDR2 FVKESK. V lost 3 bases, J lost 6 bases, and 12 bases lay in between. The CDR3 has 14 amino acids. CDR3 residues: CASSQPGECNEQFF. The DNA for the CDR3 is TGTGCCAGCAGCCAGCCAGGGGAATGCAATGAGCAGTTCTTC.

The chain is built from TRBV6-8 and TRBJ1-2; D unclear. CDR1 and CDR2 (germline): MNHGY, SAAAGT. V gave up 6 bases and J gave up 8 bases, with 19 bases separating them. There are 14 residues in the CDR3. CDR3 in DNA: TGTGCCAGCAGCCCTACGGTGGTGGGGTGCGGCTACACCTTC. Protein product: CASSPTVVGCGYTF.

The chain has TRBV4-3 and TRBJ2-2, with D possibly TRBD1 on 5 matching bases. Germline CDR1 LGHNA, CDR2 YSLEER. V was trimmed by 0 bases and J by 2 bases, leaving 10 bases between them. The CDR3 consists of 16 residues. This CDR3 reads CASSQEGAVNTGELFF. The CDR3 bases are TGCGCCAGCAGCCAAGAAGGGGCAGTTAACACCGGGGAGCTGTTTTTT.

This sequence joins TRBV25-1 and TRBJ1-1; weak D call: TRBD1 (5 bases). Germline V gene sequence: CDR1 MGHDK, CDR2 SYGVNS. There are 16 residues in the CDR3. V was cut by 5 bases and J by 4 bases, with 20 bases left in between. CDR3 DNA sequence: TGTGCCAGCAGTCCGGAGGGTGTCAGGGTAGCCACTGAAGCTTTCTTT. This translates into CASSPEGVRVATEAFF.

The rearrangement uses TRBV3-1 and TRBJ2-7, with D perhaps matching TRBD1 or TRBD2 (5 bases each). The V end was cut by 1 base, the J end by 4 bases, with 17 bases between. Per the germline V gene, CDR1 is LGHDT and CDR2 is YNNKEL (reference sequence). This CDR3 has 16 residues. The CDR3 sequence: CASSQVLGPSHYEQYF. In DNA form, the CDR3 reads TGTGCCAGCAGCCAAGTTTTGGGACCAAGTCATTACGAGCAGTACTTC.

The V call is TRBV12-3 or TRBV12-4, the J call TRBJ1-2, with D unresolved. Trimming took 8 bases from V and 7 from J, leaving 17 bases between them. The length of the CDR3 is 13 residues. In nucleotides, the CDR3 is TGTGCCAGCCGGTTGCTCGAGGTTGGTGGCTACACCTTC. Protein sequence: CASRLLEVGGYTF.

The V and J genes are TRBV20-1 and TRBJ1-3, with D maybe TRBD1 (6 bases). Trimming shortened V by 6 bases and J by 0 bases, and 18 bases separated the two germline ends. The CDR3 totals 16 residues. The V gene's germline CDR1 is DFQATT and CDR2 SNEGSKA (reference sequence). The CDR3 sequence is CSARGGRPSSGNTIYF. In nucleotides, the CDR3 is TGCAGTGCCCGAGGGGGACGACCGAGCTCTGGAAACACCATATATTTT.

The chain combines TRBV6-6 with TRBJ2-7; 11 bases match TRBD2. The CDR3 is 17 residues long. The V segment lost 0 bases and the J segment 5 bases; nucleotides outside the gene matches: 9. The germline gives CDR1 MNHNY, CDR2 SVGAGI (reference sequence). CDR3: CASSYSHSGRAGDEQYF. CDR3 DNA: TGTGCCAGCAGTTACTCCCATAGCGGGAGGGCCGGGGACGAGCAGTACTTC.

V usage is TRBV7-9 and J usage is TRBJ2-1; perhaps TRBD2 as D (6 bases). The CDR3 consists of 15 residues. CDR1 is SEHNR, CDR2 FQNEAQ, per germline (reference sequence). The germline V and J ends were trimmed by 5 bases and 6 bases, with 17 bases remaining between them. CDR3 coding DNA: TGTGCCAGCAGCACCCGCGGCGTGGGGGGCAATGAGCAGTTCTTC. Its protein is CASSTRGVGGNEQFF.

The chain employs TRBV20-1 and TRBJ2-7; 9 nucleotides agree with TRBD2. Per the germline V gene, CDR1 is DFQATT and CDR2 is SNEGSKA (reference sequence). Trimming at V came to 0 bases and at J to 4 bases, leaving 10 bases not matched to a gene. The CDR3 sequence is 16 residues long. The CDR3 DNA is TGCAGTGCTAGAGATGCTAGCGGGGCATTTTCTTACGAGCAGTACTTC. This gives the protein CSARDASGAFSYEQYF.

The chain uses TRBV15 and TRBJ1-4; 9 nucleotides align to TRBD1. J was trimmed by 0 bases and V by 0 bases; bases with no gene match: 2. The CDR3 extends over 17 amino acids. Germline V gives CDR1 LNHNV, CDR2 YYDKDF (reference sequence). CDR3 sequence reads: CATSREGTGSTNEKLFF. The CDR3 nucleotides are TGTGCCACCAGCAGAGAGGGGACAGGGTCAACTAATGAAAAACTGTTTTTT.

The chain is built from TRBV5-1 and TRBJ2-1; D tentatively reads TRBD1 or TRBD2 (5 bases each). The J call may be mistaken, given a closer DNA end match to TRBJ2-7. CDR3 size: 15 residues. The germline CDR1 and CDR2 sequences are SGHRS and YFSETQ. The CDR3 DNA reads TGCGCCAGCAGCTTGGTTTTGGGACCCTACAATGAGCAGTACTTC. Its translation: CASSLVLGPYNEQYF.

This clonotype was observed a few times. The chain is built from TRBV7-8 and TRBJ1-2, with 7 bases identical to TRBD1. The germline gives CDR1 SGHVS, CDR2 FQNEAQ. J gave up 2 bases and V 5 bases, and 8 bases lay outside the gene matches. The length of the CDR3 is 15 residues. CDR3 bases: TGTGCCAGCAGCGCAACCAACAGGGGAAACTATGGCTACACCTTC. Protein: CASSATNRGNYGYTF. The complete variable domain, with remaining parts taken from reference TRBV7-8 and TRBJ1-2, reads GAGVSQSPRYKVAKRGQDVALRCDPISGHVSLFWYQQALGQGPEFLTYFQNEAQLDKSGLPSDRFFAERPEGSVSTLKIQRTQQEDSAVYLCASSATNRGNYGYTFGSGTRLTVV.

CDR3 DNA sequence: TGTGCCAGCGCAACTAGCGGGGGGGCCTATGAGCAGTTCTTC. This codes for CASATSGGAYEQFF. The J gene is TRBJ2-1, the V gene TRBV2; TRBD2 aligns across 13 bases. This CDR3 has 14 amino acids. CDR1 and CDR2 from the germline V gene are SNHLY and FYNNEI. The junction had 6 bases not matched to a gene; V was cut back by 8 bases and J by 8 bases.

The V gene is TRBV6-5, the J gene TRBJ1-2; 7 bases match TRBD1. V shed 3 bases and J 0 bases; nucleotides not matched to a gene: 4. The CDR3 runs to 15 residues. Per the germline V gene, CDR1 is MNHEY and CDR2 is SVGAGI. CDR3 region: CASSYGTETNYGYTF. CDR3 nucleotide sequence: TGTGCCAGCAGTTATGGGACAGAGACTAACTATGGCTACACCTTC.

The rearrangement uses TRBV27 and TRBJ2-1; no clear D gene. Trimming shortened V by 6 bases and J by 7 bases, and 22 bases separated the two germline ends. The CDR3 is made up of 16 amino acids. CDR1 and CDR2 from the germline V gene are MNHEY and SMNVEV (reference sequence). The CDR3 is CASSSNGDWRINEQFF. The CDR3 nucleotides are TGTGCCAGCAGCTCTAATGGGGATTGGAGAATTAATGAGCAGTTCTTC.

This chain uses TRBV12-3 or TRBV12-4 with TRBJ2-7; 12 nucleotides match TRBD2. The V gene end was trimmed by 5 bases and the J gene end by 5 bases; junction bases not matched to a gene: 7. This CDR3 comprises 15 residues. CDR3 amino acids: CASSRRTSGTHEQYF. The CDR3 nucleotides read TGTGCCAGCAGTCGCCGGACTAGCGGGACCCACGAGCAGTACTTC.

The chain recombines TRBV5-1 with TRBJ2-7; 8 nucleotides line up with TRBD2. This CDR3 spans 17 amino acids. Germline loops: CDR1 SGHRS, CDR2 YFSETQ. Germline trimming cut 0 bases from V and 5 bases from J; bases unmatched to any gene: 13. In DNA, the CDR3 is TGCGCCAGCAGCTTGGCCTCAGGATGGAGCGGGAGCCACGAGCAGTACTTC. This translates into CASSLASGWSGSHEQYF.